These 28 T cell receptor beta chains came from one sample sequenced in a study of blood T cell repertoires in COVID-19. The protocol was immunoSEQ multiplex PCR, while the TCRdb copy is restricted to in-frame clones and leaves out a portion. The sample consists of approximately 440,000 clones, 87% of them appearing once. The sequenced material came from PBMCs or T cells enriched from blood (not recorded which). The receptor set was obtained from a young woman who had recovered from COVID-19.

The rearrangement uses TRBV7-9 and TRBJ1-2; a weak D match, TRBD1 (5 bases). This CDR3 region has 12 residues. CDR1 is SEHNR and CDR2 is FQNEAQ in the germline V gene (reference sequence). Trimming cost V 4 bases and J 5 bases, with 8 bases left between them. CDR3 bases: TGTGCCAGCAGCTCCGACAGATATGGCTACACCTTC. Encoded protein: CASSSDRYGYTF.

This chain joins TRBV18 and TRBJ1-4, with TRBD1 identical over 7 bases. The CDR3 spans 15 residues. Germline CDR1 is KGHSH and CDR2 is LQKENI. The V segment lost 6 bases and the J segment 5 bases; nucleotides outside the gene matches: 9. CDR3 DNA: TGTGCCAGCTCGATGAGACAGGGTGAAAATGAAAAACTGTTTTTT. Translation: CASSMRQGENEKLFF.

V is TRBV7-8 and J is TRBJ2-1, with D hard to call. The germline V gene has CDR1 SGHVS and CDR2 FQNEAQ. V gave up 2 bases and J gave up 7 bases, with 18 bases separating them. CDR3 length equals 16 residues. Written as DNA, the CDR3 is TGTGCCAGCAGCTTACTCCGCGGCAAGGATGATAATGAGCAGTTCTTC. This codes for CASSLLRGKDDNEQFF.

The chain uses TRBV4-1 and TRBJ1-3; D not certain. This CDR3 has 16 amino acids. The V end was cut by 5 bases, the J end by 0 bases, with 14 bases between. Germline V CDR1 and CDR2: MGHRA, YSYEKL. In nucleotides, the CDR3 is TGCGCCAGCAGCAGGACTACCCAGAACTCTGGAAACACCATATATTTT. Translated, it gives CASSRTTQNSGNTIYF.

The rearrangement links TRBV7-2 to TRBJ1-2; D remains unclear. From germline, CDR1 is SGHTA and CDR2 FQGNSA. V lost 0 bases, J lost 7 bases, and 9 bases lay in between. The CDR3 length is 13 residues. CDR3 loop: CASSLADAGGYTF. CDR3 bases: TGTGCCAGCAGCTTAGCGGACGCGGGTGGCTACACCTTC. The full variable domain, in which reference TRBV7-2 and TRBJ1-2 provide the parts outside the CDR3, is GAGVSQSPSNKVTEKGKDVELRCDPISGHTALYWYRQSLGQGLEFLIYFQGNSAPDKSGLPSDRFSAERTGGSVSTLTIQRTQQEDSAVYLCASSLADAGGYTFGSGTRLTVV.

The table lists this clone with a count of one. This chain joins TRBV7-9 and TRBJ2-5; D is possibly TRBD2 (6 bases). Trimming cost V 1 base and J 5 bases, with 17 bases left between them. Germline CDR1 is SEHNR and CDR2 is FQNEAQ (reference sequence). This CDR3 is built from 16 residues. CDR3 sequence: CASSLVQTGSGETQYF. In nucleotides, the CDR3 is TGTGCCAGCAGCTTAGTTCAGACGGGGAGCGGGGAGACCCAGTACTTC. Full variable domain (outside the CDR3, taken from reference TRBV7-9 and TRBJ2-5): DTGVSQNPRHKITKRGQNVTFRCDPISEHNRLYWYRQTLGQGPEFLTYFQNEAQLEKSRLLSDRFSAERPKGSFSTLEIQRTEQGDSAMYLCASSLVQTGSGETQYFGPGTRLLVL.

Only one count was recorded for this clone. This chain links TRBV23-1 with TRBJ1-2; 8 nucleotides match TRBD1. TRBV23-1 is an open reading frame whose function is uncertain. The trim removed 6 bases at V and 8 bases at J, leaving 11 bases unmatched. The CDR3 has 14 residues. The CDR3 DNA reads TGCGCCAGCAGGGTCGGACAGGGACGGATCGGCTACACCTTC. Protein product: CASRVGQGRIGYTF.

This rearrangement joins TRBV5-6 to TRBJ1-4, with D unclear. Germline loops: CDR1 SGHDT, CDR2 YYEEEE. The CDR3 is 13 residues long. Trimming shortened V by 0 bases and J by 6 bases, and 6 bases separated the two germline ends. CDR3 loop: CASSLDGDEKLFF. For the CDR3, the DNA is TGTGCCAGCAGCTTGGACGGGGATGAAAAACTGTTTTTT.

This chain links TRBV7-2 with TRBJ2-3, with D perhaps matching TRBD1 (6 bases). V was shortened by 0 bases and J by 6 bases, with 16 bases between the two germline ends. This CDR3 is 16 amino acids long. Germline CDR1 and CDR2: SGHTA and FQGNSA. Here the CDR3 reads CASSLAGAGAGDTQYF. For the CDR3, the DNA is TGTGCCAGCAGCTTAGCTGGGGCAGGGGCAGGGGATACGCAGTATTTT.

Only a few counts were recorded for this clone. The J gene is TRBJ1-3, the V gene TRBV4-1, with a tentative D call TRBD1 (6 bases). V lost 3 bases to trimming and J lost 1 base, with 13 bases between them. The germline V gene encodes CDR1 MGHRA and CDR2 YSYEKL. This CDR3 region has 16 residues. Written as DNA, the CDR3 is TGCGCCAGCAGCCACCAGGACAGCATTTCTGGAAACACCATATATTTT. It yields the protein CASSHQDSISGNTIYF.

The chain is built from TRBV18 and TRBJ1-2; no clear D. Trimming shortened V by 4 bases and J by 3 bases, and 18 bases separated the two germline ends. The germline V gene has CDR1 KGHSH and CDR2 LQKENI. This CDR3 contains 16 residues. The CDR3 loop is CASSLLNTLTDYGYTF. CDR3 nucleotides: TGTGCCAGCTCACTCCTGAACACCCTGACTGACTATGGCTACACCTTC.

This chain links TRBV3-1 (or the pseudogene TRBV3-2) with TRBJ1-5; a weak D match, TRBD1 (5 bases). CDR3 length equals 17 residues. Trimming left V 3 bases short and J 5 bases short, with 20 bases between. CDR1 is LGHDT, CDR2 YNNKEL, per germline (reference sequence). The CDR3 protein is CASSQGQGKSQDQPQHF. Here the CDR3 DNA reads TGTGCCAGCAGCCAGGGGCAGGGAAAAAGTCAGGATCAGCCCCAGCATTTT.

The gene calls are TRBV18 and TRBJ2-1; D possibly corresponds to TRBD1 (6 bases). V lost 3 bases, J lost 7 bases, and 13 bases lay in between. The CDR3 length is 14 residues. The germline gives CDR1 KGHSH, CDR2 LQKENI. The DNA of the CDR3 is TGTGCCAGCTCACCCGAGACAGGAAAAAATGAGCAGTTCTTC. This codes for CASSPETGKNEQFF.

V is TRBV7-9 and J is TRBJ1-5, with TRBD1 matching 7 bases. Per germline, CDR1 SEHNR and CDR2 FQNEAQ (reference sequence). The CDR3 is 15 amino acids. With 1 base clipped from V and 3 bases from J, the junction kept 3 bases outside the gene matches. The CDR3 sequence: CASSLGQGLNQPQHF. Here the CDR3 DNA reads TGTGCCAGCAGCTTAGGACAGGGACTCAATCAGCCCCAGCATTTT.

The CDR3 loop reads CASSESASGDSGNTIYF. The CDR3, as DNA: TGTGCCAGCAGTGAGTCAGCTTCAGGGGACTCTGGAAACACCATATATTTT. The chain links TRBV6-1 to TRBJ1-3; TRBD1 is a possible D gene (6 bases). The germline V gene encodes CDR1 MNHNS and CDR2 SASEGT. V lost 3 bases and J lost 0, with 15 bases in between. CDR3 length: 17 residues.

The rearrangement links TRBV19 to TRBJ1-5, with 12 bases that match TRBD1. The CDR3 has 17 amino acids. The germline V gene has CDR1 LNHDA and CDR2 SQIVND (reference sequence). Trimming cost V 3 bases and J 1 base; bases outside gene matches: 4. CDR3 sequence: CASSMGQGAASNQPQHF. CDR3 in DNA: TGTGCCAGTAGTATGGGACAGGGGGCTGCGAGCAATCAGCCCCAGCATTTT. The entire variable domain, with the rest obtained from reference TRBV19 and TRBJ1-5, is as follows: DGGITQSPKYLFRKEGQNVTLSCEQNLNHDAMYWYRQDPGQGLRLIYYSQIVNDFQKGDIAEGYSVSREKKESFPLTVTSAQKNPTAFYLCASSMGQGAASNQPQHFGDGTRLSIL.

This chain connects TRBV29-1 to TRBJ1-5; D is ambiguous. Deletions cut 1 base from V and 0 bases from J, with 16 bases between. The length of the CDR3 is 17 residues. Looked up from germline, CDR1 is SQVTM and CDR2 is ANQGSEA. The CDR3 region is CSVEGGVTAYSNQPQHF. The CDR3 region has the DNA TGCAGCGTTGAAGGGGGAGTAACGGCCTATAGCAATCAGCCCCAGCATTTT.

Here the CDR3 reads CASGFDSSYEQYF. The CDR3 nucleotides read TGTGCTAGTGGTTTCGACAGCTCCTACGAGCAGTACTTC. V usage is TRBV12-5 and J usage is TRBJ2-7, with D perhaps matching TRBD1 (5 bases). V lost 3 bases to trimming and J lost 0 bases, with 6 bases between them. This CDR3 is 13 amino acids long. Germline values: CDR1 LGHNT, CDR2 FRNRAP.

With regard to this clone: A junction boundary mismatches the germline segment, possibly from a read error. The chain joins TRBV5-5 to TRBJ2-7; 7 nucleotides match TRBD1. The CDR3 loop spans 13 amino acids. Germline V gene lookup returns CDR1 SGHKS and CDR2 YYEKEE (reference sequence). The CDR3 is CASSLDLGGQMSF. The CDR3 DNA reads TGTGCCAGCAGCTTGGATTTAGGGGGACAGATGAGCTTC.

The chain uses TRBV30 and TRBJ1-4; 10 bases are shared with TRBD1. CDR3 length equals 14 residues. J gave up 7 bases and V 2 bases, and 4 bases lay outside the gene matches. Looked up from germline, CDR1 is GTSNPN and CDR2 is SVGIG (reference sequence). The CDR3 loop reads CAWSTDRGVEKLFF. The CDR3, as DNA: TGTGCCTGGAGTACGGACAGGGGGGTTGAAAAACTGTTTTTT.

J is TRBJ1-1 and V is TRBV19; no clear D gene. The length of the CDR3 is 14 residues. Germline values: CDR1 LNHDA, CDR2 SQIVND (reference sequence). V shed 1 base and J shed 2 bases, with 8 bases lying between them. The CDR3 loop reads CASSIGADNTEAFF. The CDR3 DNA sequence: TGTGCCAGTAGTATAGGGGCAGATAACACTGAAGCTTTCTTT.

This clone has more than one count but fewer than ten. CDR3 nucleotides: TGTGCCAGCAGCTTTGCGGGGCCAAACACTGAAGCTTTCTTT. It is translated as CASSFAGPNTEAFF. The rearrangement uses TRBV7-2 and TRBJ1-1; D possibly corresponds to TRBD1 (5 bases). Germline-derived CDR1 and CDR2 are SGHTA and FQGNSA. The CDR3 covers 14 residues. V dropped 3 bases and J dropped 2 bases, with 10 bases sitting between them.

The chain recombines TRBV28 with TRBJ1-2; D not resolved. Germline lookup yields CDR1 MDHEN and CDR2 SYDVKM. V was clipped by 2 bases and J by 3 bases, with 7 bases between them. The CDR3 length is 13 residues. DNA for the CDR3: TGTGCCAGCAGTTTAAGGGAGGACTATGGCTACACCTTC. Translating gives CASSLREDYGYTF.

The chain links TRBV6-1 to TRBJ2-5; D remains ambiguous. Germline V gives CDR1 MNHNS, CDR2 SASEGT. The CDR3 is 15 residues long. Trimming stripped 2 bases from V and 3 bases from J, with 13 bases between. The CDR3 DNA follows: TGTGCCAGCAGTGAAATCGTTGGCGGCGAAGAGACCCAGTACTTC. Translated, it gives CASSEIVGGEETQYF.

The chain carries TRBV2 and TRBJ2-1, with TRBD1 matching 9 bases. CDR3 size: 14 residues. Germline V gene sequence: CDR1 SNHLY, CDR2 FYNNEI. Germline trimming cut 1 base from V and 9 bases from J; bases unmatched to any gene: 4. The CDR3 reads CASSEDRQGGEQFF. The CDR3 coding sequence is TGTGCCAGCAGTGAAGATAGACAGGGGGGTGAGCAGTTCTTC.

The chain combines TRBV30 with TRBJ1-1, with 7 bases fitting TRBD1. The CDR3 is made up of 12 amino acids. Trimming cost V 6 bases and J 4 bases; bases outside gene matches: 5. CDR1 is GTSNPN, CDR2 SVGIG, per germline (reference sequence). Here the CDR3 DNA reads TGTGCCTGTACGGGACAGACCACTGAAGCTTTCTTT. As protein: CACTGQTTEAFF.

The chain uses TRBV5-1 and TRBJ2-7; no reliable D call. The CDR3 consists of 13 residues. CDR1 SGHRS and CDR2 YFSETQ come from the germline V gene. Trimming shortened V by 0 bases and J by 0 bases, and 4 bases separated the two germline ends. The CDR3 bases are TGCGCCAGCAGCTTGGACATCTCCTACGAGCAGTACTTC. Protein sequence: CASSLDISYEQYF. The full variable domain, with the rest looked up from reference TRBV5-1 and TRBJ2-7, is KAGVTQTPRYLIKTRGQQVTLSCSPISGHRSVSWYQQTPGQGLQFLFEYFSETQRNKGNFPGRFSGRQFSNSRSEMNVSTLELGDSALYLCASSLDISYEQYFGPGTRLTVT.

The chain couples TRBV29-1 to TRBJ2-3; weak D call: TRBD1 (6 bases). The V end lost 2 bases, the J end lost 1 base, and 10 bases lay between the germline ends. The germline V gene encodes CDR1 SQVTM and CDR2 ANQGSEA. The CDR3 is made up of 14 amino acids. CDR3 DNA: TGCAGCGTTGAATGGTCAGGGGGCACAGATACGCAGTATTTT. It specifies CSVEWSGGTDTQYF.